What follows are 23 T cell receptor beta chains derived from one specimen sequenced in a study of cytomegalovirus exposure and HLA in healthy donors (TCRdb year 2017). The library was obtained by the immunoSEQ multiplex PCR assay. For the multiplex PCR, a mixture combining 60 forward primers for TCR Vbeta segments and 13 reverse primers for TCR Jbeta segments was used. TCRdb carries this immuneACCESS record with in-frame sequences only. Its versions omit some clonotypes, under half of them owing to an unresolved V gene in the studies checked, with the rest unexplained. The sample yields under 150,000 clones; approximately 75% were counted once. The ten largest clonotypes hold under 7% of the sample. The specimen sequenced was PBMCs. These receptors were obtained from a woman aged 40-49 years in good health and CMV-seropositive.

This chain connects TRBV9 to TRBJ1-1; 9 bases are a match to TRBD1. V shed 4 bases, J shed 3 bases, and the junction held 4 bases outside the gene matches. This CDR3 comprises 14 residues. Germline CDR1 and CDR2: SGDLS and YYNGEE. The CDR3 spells CASSPRTGDTEAFF. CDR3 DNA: TGTGCCAGCAGCCCTCGGACAGGGGACACTGAAGCTTTCTTT.

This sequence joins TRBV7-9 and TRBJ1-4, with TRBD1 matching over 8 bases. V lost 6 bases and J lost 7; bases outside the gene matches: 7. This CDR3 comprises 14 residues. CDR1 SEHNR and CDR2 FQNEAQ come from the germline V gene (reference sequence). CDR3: CASRPQGGIEKLFF. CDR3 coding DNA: TGTGCCAGCAGACCACAGGGGGGGATTGAAAAACTGTTTTTT.

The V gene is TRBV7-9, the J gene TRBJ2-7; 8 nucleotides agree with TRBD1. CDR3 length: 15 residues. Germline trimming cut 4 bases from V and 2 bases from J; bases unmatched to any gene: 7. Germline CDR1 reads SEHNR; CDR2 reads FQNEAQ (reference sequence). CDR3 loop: CASSSGQGSTYEQYF. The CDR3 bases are TGTGCCAGCAGCTCCGGACAGGGCTCGACCTACGAGCAGTACTTC.

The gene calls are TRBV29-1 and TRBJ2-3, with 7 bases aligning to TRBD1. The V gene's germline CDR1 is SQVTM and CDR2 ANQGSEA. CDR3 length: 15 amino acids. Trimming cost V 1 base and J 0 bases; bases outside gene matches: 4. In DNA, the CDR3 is TGCAGCGTTGAAGCCCCGGGACAGAGCACAGATACGCAGTATTTT. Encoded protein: CSVEAPGQSTDTQYF.

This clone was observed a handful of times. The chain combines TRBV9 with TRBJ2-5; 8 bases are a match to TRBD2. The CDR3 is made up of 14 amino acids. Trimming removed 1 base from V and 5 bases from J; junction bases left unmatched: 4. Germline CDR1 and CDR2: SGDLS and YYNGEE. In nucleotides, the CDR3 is TGTGCCAGCAGCGTATCACGGGGGGGGGAGACCCAGTACTTC. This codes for CASSVSRGGETQYF.

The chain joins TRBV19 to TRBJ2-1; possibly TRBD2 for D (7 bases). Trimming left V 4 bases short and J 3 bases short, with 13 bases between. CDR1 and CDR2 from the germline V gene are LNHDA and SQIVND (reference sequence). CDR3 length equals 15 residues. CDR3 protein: CASSRAGANYNEQFF. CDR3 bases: TGTGCCAGTAGTAGGGCGGGGGCCAACTACAATGAGCAGTTCTTC.

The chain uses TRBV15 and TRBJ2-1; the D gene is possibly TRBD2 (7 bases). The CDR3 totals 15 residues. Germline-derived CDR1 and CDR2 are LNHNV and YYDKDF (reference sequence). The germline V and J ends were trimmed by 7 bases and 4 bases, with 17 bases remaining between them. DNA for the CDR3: TGTGCCACCACCTCGTCGGGGGGCCCGTACAATGAGCAGTTCTTC. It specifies CATTSSGGPYNEQFF.

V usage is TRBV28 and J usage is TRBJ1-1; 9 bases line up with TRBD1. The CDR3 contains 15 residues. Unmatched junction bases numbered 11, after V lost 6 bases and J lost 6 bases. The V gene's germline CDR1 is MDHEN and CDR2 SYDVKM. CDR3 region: CASRRQQGAPAEAFF. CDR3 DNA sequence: TGTGCCAGCAGGCGGCAACAGGGGGCCCCTGCTGAAGCTTTCTTT.

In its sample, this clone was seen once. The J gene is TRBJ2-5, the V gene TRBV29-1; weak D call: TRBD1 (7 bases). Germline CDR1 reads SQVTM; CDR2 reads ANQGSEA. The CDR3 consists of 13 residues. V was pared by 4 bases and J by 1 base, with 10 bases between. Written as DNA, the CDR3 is TGCAGCGTTGCAGGGGGGTGCCAAGAGACCCAGTACTTC. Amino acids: CSVAGGCQETQYF.

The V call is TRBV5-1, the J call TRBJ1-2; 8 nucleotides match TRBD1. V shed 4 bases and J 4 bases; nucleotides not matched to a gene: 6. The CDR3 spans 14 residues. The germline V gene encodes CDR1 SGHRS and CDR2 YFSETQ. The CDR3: CASSTGQGPYGYTF. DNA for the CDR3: TGCGCCAGCAGCACCGGACAGGGCCCCTATGGCTACACCTTC.

The CDR3 region has the DNA TGTGCCAGCAACCGCGGCTCCCAAGAGACCCAGTACTTC. As protein: CASNRGSQETQYF. The chain recombines TRBV9 with TRBJ2-5; D unresolved. Trimming pared 6 bases from V and 1 base from J, leaving 10 bases between. Germline V gene data show CDR1 as SGDLS and CDR2 as YYNGEE. The CDR3 length is 13 residues.

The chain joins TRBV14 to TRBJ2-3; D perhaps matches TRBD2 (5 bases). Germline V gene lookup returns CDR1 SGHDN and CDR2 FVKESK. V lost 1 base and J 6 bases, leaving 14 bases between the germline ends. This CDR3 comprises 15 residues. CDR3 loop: CASSQVFGEMDTQYF. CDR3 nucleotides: TGTGCCAGCAGCCAAGTATTTGGGGAGATGGATACGCAGTATTTT.

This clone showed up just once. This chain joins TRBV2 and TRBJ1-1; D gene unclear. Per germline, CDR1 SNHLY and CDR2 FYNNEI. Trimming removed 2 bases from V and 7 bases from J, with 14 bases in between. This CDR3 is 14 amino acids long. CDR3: CASSEITDKSEAFF. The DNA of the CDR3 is TGTGCCAGCAGTGAAATTACAGATAAAAGTGAAGCTTTCTTT.

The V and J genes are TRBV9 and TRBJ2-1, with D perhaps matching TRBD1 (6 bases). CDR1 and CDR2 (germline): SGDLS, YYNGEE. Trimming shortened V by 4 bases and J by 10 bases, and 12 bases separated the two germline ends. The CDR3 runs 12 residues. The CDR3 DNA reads TGTGCCAGCAGCCCTCGCAGGGGAGAGCAGTTCTTC. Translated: CASSPRRGEQFF.

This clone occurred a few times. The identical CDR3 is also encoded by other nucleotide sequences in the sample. The CDR3 protein is CASSQSGGSYNEQFF. DNA for the CDR3: TGCGCCAGCAGCCAAAGCGGGGGGTCTTACAATGAGCAGTTCTTC. The rearrangement links TRBV5-1 to TRBJ2-1, with 9 bases identical to TRBD2. In germline, CDR1 is SGHRS, CDR2 YFSETQ. The CDR3 runs to 15 residues. Germline trimming cut 4 bases from V and 4 bases from J; bases unmatched to any gene: 6.

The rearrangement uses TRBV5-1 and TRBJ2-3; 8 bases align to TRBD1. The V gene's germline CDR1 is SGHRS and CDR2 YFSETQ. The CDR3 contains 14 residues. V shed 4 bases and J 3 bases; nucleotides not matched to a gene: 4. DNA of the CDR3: TGCGCCAGCAGCCTCTGGACAGGGACAGATACGCAGTATTTT. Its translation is CASSLWTGTDTQYF.

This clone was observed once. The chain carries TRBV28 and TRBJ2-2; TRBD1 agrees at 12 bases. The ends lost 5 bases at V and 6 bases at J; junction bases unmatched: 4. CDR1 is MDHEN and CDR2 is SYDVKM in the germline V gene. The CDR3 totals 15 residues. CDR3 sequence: CASSPGTGGAGELFF. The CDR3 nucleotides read TGTGCCAGCAGTCCCGGGACAGGGGGCGCCGGGGAGCTGTTTTTT.

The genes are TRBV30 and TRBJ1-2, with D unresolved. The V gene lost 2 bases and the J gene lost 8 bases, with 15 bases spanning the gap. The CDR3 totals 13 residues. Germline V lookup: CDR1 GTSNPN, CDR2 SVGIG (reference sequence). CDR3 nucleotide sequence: TGTGCCTGGAGTCCAGCCAGGCGTCGGGGCTACACCTTC. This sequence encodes CAWSPARRRGYTF.

This chain's CDR3 is CASSDTTGVYEKLFF. The CDR3 DNA is TGCGCCAGCAGCGATACGACAGGGGTATATGAAAAACTGTTTTTT. V and J are TRBV4-1 and TRBJ1-4; 8 bases are a match to TRBD1. The trim removed 5 bases at V and 6 bases at J, leaving 8 bases unmatched. There are 15 residues in the CDR3. In germline, CDR1 is MGHRA, CDR2 YSYEKL.

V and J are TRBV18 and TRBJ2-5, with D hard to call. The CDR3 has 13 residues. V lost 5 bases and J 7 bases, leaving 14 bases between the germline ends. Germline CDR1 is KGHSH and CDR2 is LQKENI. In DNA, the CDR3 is TGTGCCAGCTCATTCGCCGCAGAGGCGACCCAGTACTTC. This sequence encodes CASSFAAEATQYF.

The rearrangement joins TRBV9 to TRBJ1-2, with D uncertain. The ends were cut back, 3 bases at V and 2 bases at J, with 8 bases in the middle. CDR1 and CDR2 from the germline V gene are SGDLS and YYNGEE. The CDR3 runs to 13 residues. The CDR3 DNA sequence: TGTGCCAGCAGCGGGGTAGCCAACTATGGCTACACCTTC. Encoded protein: CASSGVANYGYTF.

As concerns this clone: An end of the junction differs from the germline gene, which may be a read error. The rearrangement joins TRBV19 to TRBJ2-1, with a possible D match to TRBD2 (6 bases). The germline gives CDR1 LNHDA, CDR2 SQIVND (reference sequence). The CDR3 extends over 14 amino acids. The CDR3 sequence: CASSVEGLYNEQFF. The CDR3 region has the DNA TGTGCCAGTAGTGTAGAAGGACTATACAATGAGCAGTTCTTC.

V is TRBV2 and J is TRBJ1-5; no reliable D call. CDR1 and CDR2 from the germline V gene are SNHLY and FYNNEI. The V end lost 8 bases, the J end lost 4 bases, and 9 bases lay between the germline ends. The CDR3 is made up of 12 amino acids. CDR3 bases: TGTGCCAGCGGGGAGCTTAATCAGCCCCAGCATTTT. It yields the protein CASGELNQPQHF.